This is a list of T cell receptor beta chains from one sample in a study of blood T cell repertoires in COVID-19. The table came from immunoSEQ multiplex PCR; TCRdb's copy has only in-frame clones and leaves some out. The sample has 50,000 or so clones, roughly 82% seen once. Sequencing was carried out using peripheral blood. The receptors derive from a man between 40 and 49 years old with acute or convalescent COVID-19. Both conserved end residues are part of each CDR3. The D gene is left open where the match is weak. Clone size appears in some rows only: once, few, many, or a class for an expanded clone.

abundance | len | d_gene | j_gene | v_gene | CDR3aa | CDR3nt
. | 10 | . | TRBJ2-5 | TRBV10-1 | CAILRETQYF | TGCGCCATCCTCAGAGAGACCCAGTACTTC
few | 13 | TRBD2 | TRBJ2-3 | TRBV29-1 | CSVRAGGTDTQYF | TGCAGCGTTCGAGCGGGGGGCACAGATACGCAGTATTTT
. | 15 | . | TRBJ2-5 | TRBV4-3 | CASSQDQVGHETQYF | TGCGCCAGCAGCCAAGATCAGGTCGGCCACGAGACCCAGTACTTC
. | 17 | . | TRBJ1-2 | TRBV5-4 | CASSSGTRGGFNYGYTF | TGTGCCAGCAGCTCGGGGACCCGCGGGGGTTTCAACTATGGCTACACCTTC
once | 13 | . | TRBJ2-3 | TRBV2 | CASIYSSTDTQYF | TGTGCCAGCATTTATTCCAGCACAGATACGCAGTATTTT
. | 13 | . | TRBJ1-2 | TRBV2 | CASSDMANYGYTF | TGTGCCAGCAGCGACATGGCTAACTATGGCTACACCTTC
. | 14 | . | TRBJ1-5 | TRBV2 | CASSEASRDQPQHF | TGTGCCAGCAGTGAAGCATCACGGGATCAGCCCCAGCATTTT
. | 12 | . | TRBJ2-1 | TRBV7-9 | CASSHPSGLAIF | TGTGCCAGCAGCCACCCCTCGGGTCTAGCGATCTTC
. | 16 | TRBD2 | TRBJ2-5 | TRBV19 | CASSSRLAGGRETQYF | TGTGCCAGTAGTTCCCGACTAGCGGGGGGGCGAGAGACCCAGTACTTC
few | 16 | TRBD1 | TRBJ2-2 | TRBV19 | CASSIGDRGFSGELFF | TGTGCCAGTAGTATAGGTGACAGGGGTTTCAGCGGGGAGCTGTTTTTT
few | 13 | . | TRBJ2-1 | TRBV5-1 | CASAQSSYNEQFF | TGCGCCTCGGCACAGAGCTCCTACAATGAGCAGTTCTTC
. | 13 | TRBD1 | TRBJ1-2 | TRBV7-2 | CASSRDRNYGYTF | TGTGCCAGCAGCCGGGACAGAAACTATGGCTACACCTTC
few | 11 | . | TRBJ1-1 | TRBV7-2 | CASSEYTEAFF | TGTGCCAGCAGTGAGTACACTGAAGCTTTCTTT